Each of the 13 T cell receptor beta chains below was sequenced from the same sample in a study of blood T cell repertoires in COVID-19. Profiled with immunoSEQ multiplex PCR; TCRdb holds only in-frame clones, not every one. The table shows under 110,000 clones, with 76% occurring only once. Sequenced input: peripheral blood. Source of these receptors: a man aged 80 or over with COVID-19, enrolled during active disease.

The chain is built from TRBV11-3 and TRBJ2-6; TRBD1 aligns across 7 bases. The trim removed 2 bases at V and 0 bases at J, leaving 10 bases unmatched. CDR3 size: 19 residues. Germline values: CDR1 SGHNT, CDR2 YENEEA. The chain's CDR3 is CASSLNFVQGDSGANVLTF. The CDR3 nucleotides read TGTGCCAGCAGCTTAAATTTTGTTCAGGGGGACTCTGGGGCCAACGTCCTGACTTTC. The full variable domain, in which reference TRBV11-3 and TRBJ2-6 provide the parts outside the CDR3, is EAGVVQSPRYKIIEKKQPVAFWCNPISGHNTLYWYLQNLGQGPELLIRYENEEAVDDSQLPKDRFSAERLKGVDSTLKIQPAELGDSAVYLCASSLNFVQGDSGANVLTFGAGSRLTVL.

This clone was seen once. The chain joins TRBV5-1 to TRBJ2-7, with D possibly TRBD2 on 5 matching bases. The length of the CDR3 is 16 residues. Germline V gene data show CDR1 as SGHRS and CDR2 as YFSETQ. The V end lost 3 bases, the J end lost 5 bases, and 21 bases lay between the germline ends. CDR3 sequence: CASSWGDYLPSNEQYF. As DNA, the CDR3 is TGCGCCAGCAGCTGGGGTGACTACCTCCCATCTAACGAGCAGTACTTC.

In the case of this clone: Additional DNA sequences in this sample encode the identical CDR3. The gene calls are TRBV18 and TRBJ1-1; 8 nucleotides align to TRBD1. Germline V gene lookup returns CDR1 KGHSH and CDR2 LQKENI. With 2 bases clipped from V and 1 base from J, the junction kept 0 bases outside the gene matches. This CDR3 region has 14 residues. CDR3 loop: CASSPGQGNTEAFF. The CDR3 DNA reads TGTGCCAGCTCACCAGGACAGGGGAACACTGAAGCTTTCTTT.

This clone was seen only once. The chain couples TRBV2 to TRBJ2-6; 8 nucleotides align to TRBD1. V lost 7 bases, J lost 1 base, and 3 bases stayed unmatched. Germline values: CDR1 SNHLY, CDR2 FYNNEI. This CDR3 is 15 amino acids long. The CDR3 nucleotides read TGTGCCAGCAAGGGACAGGCTTCTGGGGCCAACGTCCTGACTTTC. This translates into CASKGQASGANVLTF.

The CDR3 DNA reads TGTGCCAGCAGTTACTCACTCTCAGATACGCAGTATTTT. Residues: CASSYSLSDTQYF. V usage is TRBV6-5 and J usage is TRBJ2-3; D gene uncertain. Germline values: CDR1 MNHEY, CDR2 SVGAGI. Trimming took off 0 bases at V and 4 bases at J, with 5 bases between the two ends. The CDR3 extends over 13 amino acids.

CDR3 amino acids: CATSEVEGGTDTQYF. DNA of the CDR3: TGTGCCACCAGTGAGGTAGAGGGTGGCACAGATACGCAGTATTTT. The rearrangement links TRBV24-1 to TRBJ2-3, with D perhaps matching TRBD2 (5 bases). The CDR3 spans 15 residues. Deletions cut 4 bases from V and 1 base from J, with 11 bases between. CDR1 and CDR2 from the germline V gene are KGHDR and SFDVKD.

This chain connects TRBV6-1 to TRBJ1-2; D uncertain. CDR1 and CDR2 (germline): MNHNS, SASEGT. The CDR3 is 14 residues long. Deletions cut 1 base from V and 2 bases from J, with 8 bases between. The CDR3 bases are TGTGCCAGCAGTGAAGTGGGGAGAAACTATGGCTACACCTTC. Its protein product is CASSEVGRNYGYTF.

V gene TRBV6-2 or TRBV6-3 combines with J gene TRBJ2-2; a weak D match, TRBD1 (6 bases). This CDR3 region has 16 residues. The germline gives CDR1 MNHEY, CDR2 SVGEGT. Between the trimmed V and J ends, which lost 0 bases and 1 base, there was a span of 9 bases. Here the CDR3 reads CASSYSHRENTGELFF. The CDR3 nucleotides are TGTGCCAGCAGTTACTCGCACAGGGAGAACACCGGGGAGCTGTTTTTT.

The chain uses TRBV24-1 and TRBJ1-5, with D tentatively TRBD1 (6 bases). V gave up 5 bases and J gave up 0 bases, with 13 bases separating them. Germline V gene data show CDR1 as KGHDR and CDR2 as SFDVKD. CDR3 length: 16 residues. The CDR3 sequence: CATSAPDSFSNQPQHF. The DNA for the CDR3 is TGTGCCACCAGTGCTCCGGACAGTTTTAGCAATCAGCCCCAGCATTTT.

The chain is built from TRBV15 and TRBJ1-3; D gene unclear. V dropped 0 bases and J dropped 4 bases, with 16 bases sitting between them. The CDR3 extends over 17 amino acids. Germline values: CDR1 LNHNV, CDR2 YYDKDF (reference sequence). This CDR3 is CATSRDYPRGSGNTIYF. CDR3 nucleotide sequence: TGTGCCACCAGCAGAGATTATCCTCGGGGTTCCGGAAACACCATATATTTT.

This sequence joins TRBV5-1 and TRBJ2-7; a possible D gene is TRBD1 (6 bases). This CDR3 is built from 14 residues. With 5 bases removed from V and 5 bases from J, the gap between germline ends came to 17 bases. The germline V gene has CDR1 SGHRS and CDR2 YFSETQ. The CDR3 loop is CASRVLTGDNEQYF. The DNA for the CDR3 is TGCGCCAGCAGAGTCCTGACAGGAGACAACGAGCAGTACTTC.

V gene TRBV28 combines with J gene TRBJ2-5; TRBD2 aligns across 11 bases. Looked up from germline, CDR1 is MDHEN and CDR2 is SYDVKM. This CDR3 has 15 amino acids. Trimming at V came to 3 bases and at J to 0 bases, leaving 0 bases not matched to a gene. The CDR3 nucleotides are TGTGCCAGCAGTTTGGGACTAGCGGACCAAGAGACCCAGTACTTC. This sequence encodes CASSLGLADQETQYF.

This sequence joins TRBV10-2 and TRBJ2-5; TRBD1 matches 7 bases. CDR1 and CDR2 (germline): WSHSY, SAAADI. The CDR3 extends over 14 amino acids. J lost 2 bases, V lost 3 bases, and 3 bases had no gene match. Here the CDR3 DNA reads TGCGCCAGCAGTGATCTCAGGGGGCAAGAGACCCAGTACTTC. It translates to CASSDLRGQETQYF.